The 4 T cell receptor beta chains below all came from one sample that was sequenced in a study of cytomegalovirus exposure and HLA in healthy donors. Sequencing used immunoSEQ multiplex PCR; TCRdb keeps in-frame clones, though not all of them. The table lists approximately 200,000 clones, around 80% of them singletons. Sequenced input: PBMCs. The receptors derive from a woman aged 25 to 45 in good health and CMV-seropositive.

The CDR3 spells CASRGPENQPQHF. The CDR3 DNA reads as TGTGCCAGCAGGGGGCCAGAAAATCAGCCCCAGCATTTT. This sequence joins TRBV2 and TRBJ1-5; D might be TRBD1 (5 bases). Germline V gene sequence: CDR1 SNHLY, CDR2 FYNNEI. The CDR3 consists of 13 residues. The V gene lost 6 bases and the J gene lost 4 bases, with 10 bases spanning the gap.

This chain connects TRBV19 to TRBJ2-2; D possibly corresponds to TRBD2 (5 bases). Trimming removed 2 bases at V and 0 bases at J, with 10 bases between. Per the germline V gene, CDR1 is LNHDA and CDR2 is SQIVND (reference sequence). CDR3 length: 16 amino acids. The CDR3 is CASSIIAWANTGELFF. The CDR3 region has the DNA TGTGCCAGTAGTATAATAGCGTGGGCGAACACCGGGGAGCTGTTTTTT.

A single count supports this clone. V and J are TRBV27 and TRBJ2-7; weak D call: TRBD2 (5 bases). CDR1 MNHEY and CDR2 SMNVEV come from the germline V gene (reference sequence). With 4 bases removed from V and 3 bases from J, the gap between germline ends came to 13 bases. The CDR3 extends over 14 amino acids. CDR3 sequence (DNA): TGTGCCAGCAGTTCATCCCCGAGGGTCTACGAGCAGTACTTC. This codes for CASSSSPRVYEQYF.

V and J are TRBV20-1 and TRBJ1-2; the D is unclear. Germline V gene lookup returns CDR1 DFQATT and CDR2 SNEGSKA (reference sequence). V was trimmed by 2 bases and J by 8 bases, leaving 9 bases between them. The CDR3 has 11 residues. The CDR3 bases are TGCAGTGCTAGAAGAAGCTCCGGCTACACCTTC. It codes for CSARRSSGYTF.